These 8 T cell receptor beta chains were all obtained from the same sample, sequenced in a study of shared clonotypes between healthy human individuals. Data came from immunoSEQ multiplex PCR; TCRdb stores just in-frame clones and leaves some out. The data hold under 750,000 clones, with roughly 72% observed a single time. Sequenced input: memory CD4+ T cells sorted from blood. Subset here: CD45RA-negative fraction. Receptors were obtained from a woman aged 30 to 39 in good health.

The chain joins TRBV5-6 to TRBJ1-1, with a weak D call TRBD1 (6 bases). The CDR3 consists of 16 residues. The germline gives CDR1 SGHDT, CDR2 YYEEEE. V was trimmed by 4 bases and J by 4 bases, leaving 20 bases between them. This CDR3 reads CASSPYREPDGTEAFF. CDR3 nucleotides: TGTGCCAGCAGCCCCTACAGGGAGCCCGACGGCACTGAAGCTTTCTTT.

The V call is TRBV18, the J call TRBJ1-4; 7 bases fit TRBD1. CDR3 size: 15 residues. Germline V gives CDR1 KGHSH, CDR2 LQKENI. V trimming: 4 bases; J trimming: 5 bases; junction bases outside the gene matches: 7. CDR3 residues: CASSRQQGQNEKLFF. The CDR3 DNA sequence: TGTGCCAGCTCACGACAACAGGGACAGAATGAAAAACTGTTTTTT.

The chain recombines TRBV7-2 with TRBJ2-2; D tentatively fits TRBD1 or TRBD2 (5 bases each). Trimming removed 5 bases from V and 0 bases from J, with 16 bases in between. The CDR3 runs 17 residues. Germline CDR1 SGHTA, CDR2 FQGNSA. The CDR3 is CASSPRGVASNTGELFF. CDR3 sequence (DNA): TGTGCCAGCAGCCCCCGAGGGGTGGCCTCGAACACCGGGGAGCTGTTTTTT.

This clone was picked up a small number of times. The rearrangement links TRBV18 to TRBJ1-2, with unresolved D. V was clipped by 2 bases and J by 4 bases, with 11 bases between them. Germline V lookup: CDR1 KGHSH, CDR2 LQKENI. The CDR3 loop spans 14 amino acids. The CDR3 bases are TGTGCCAGCTCACCAGACGGGGATGCCTATGGCTACACCTTC. Its protein is CASSPDGDAYGYTF.

Note on this clone: The sample holds other DNA sequences that translate to the same CDR3. CDR3 protein: CASSRLAGVNEQFF. CDR3 DNA sequence: TGTGCCAGTAGTAGACTAGCGGGAGTCAATGAGCAGTTCTTC. The chain uses TRBV2 and TRBJ2-1, with 12 bases identical to TRBD2. Germline V gives CDR1 SNHLY, CDR2 FYNNEI. This CDR3 comprises 14 residues. V was pared by 9 bases and J by 6 bases, with 6 bases of the junction left unmatched. The variable domain in full, with the rest retrieved from reference TRBV2 and TRBJ2-1, is EPEVTQTPSHQVTQMGQEVILRCVPISNHLYFYWYRQILGQKVEFLVSFYNNEISEKSEIFDDQFSVERPDGSNFTLKIRSTKLEDSAMYFCASSRLAGVNEQFFGPGTRLTVL.

This clone was counted a few times. The chain employs TRBV19 and TRBJ1-3; D is possibly TRBD1 (5 bases). V dropped 5 bases and J dropped 0 bases, with 23 bases sitting between them. In germline, CDR1 is LNHDA, CDR2 SQIVND (reference sequence). The CDR3 totals 19 residues. Here the CDR3 DNA reads TGTGCCAGTAGTCCCCCGGGACGCCTCCGGGTAAGCTCTGGAAACACCATATATTTT. This codes for CASSPPGRLRVSSGNTIYF.

This clone was seen ten or more times. The V and J genes are TRBV6-1 and TRBJ2-4; no clear D. Looked up from germline, CDR1 is MNHNS and CDR2 is SASEGT. V lost 4 bases and J lost 0, with 13 bases in between. This CDR3 is 16 amino acids long. The CDR3 is CASSAVASLAKNIQYF. CDR3 coding DNA: TGTGCCAGCAGTGCAGTGGCCAGTCTAGCCAAAAACATTCAGTACTTC.

As regards this clone: This could be a read error, since a much larger clone is one nucleotide away. The rearrangement links TRBV7-8 to TRBJ2-5; D not resolved. The germline V and J ends were trimmed by 5 bases and 4 bases, with 2 bases remaining between them. This CDR3 comprises 10 residues. Germline CDR1 and CDR2: SGHVS and FQNEAQ. CDR3 sequence reads: CASSPETQYF. DNA for the CDR3: TGTGCCAGCAGCCCAGAGACCCAGTACTTC.